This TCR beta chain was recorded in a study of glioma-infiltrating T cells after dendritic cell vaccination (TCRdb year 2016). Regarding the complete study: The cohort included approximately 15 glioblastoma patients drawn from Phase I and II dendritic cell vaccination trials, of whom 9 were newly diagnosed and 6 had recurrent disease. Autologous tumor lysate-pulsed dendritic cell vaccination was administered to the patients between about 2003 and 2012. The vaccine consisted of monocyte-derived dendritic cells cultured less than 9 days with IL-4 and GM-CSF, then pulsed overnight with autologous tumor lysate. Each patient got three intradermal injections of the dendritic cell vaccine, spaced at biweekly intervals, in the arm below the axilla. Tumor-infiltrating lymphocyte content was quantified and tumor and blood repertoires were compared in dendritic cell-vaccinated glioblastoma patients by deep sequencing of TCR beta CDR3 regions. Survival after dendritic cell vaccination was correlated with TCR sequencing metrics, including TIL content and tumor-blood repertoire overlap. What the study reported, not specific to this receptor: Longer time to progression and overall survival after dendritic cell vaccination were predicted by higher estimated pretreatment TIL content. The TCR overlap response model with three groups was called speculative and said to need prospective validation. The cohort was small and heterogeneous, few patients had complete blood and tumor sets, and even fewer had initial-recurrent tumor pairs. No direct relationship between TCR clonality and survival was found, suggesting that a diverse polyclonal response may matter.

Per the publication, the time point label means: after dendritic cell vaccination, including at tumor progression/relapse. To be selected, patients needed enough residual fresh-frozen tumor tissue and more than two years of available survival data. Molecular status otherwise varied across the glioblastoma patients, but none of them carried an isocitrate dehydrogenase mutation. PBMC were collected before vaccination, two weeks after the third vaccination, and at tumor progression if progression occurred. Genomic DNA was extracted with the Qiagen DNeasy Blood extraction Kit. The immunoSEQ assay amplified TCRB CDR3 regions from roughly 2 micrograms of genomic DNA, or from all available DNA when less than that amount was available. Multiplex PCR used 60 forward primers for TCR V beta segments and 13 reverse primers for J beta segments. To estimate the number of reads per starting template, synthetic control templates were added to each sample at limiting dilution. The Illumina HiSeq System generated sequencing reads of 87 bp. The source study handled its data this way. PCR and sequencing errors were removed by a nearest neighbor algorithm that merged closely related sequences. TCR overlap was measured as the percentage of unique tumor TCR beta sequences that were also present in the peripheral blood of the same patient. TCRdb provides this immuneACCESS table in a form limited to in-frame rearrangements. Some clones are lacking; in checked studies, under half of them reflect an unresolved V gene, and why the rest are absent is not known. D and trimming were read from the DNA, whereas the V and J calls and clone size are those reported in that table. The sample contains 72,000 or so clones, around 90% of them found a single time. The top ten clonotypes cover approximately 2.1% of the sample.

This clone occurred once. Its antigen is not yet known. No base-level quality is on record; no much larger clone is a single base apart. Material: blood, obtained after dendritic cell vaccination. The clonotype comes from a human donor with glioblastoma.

The base sequence is TGCAGCGCACTTCCACAGACTAACTATGGCTACACCTTC. Translation gives CSALPQTNYGYTF. The rearrangement combines TRBV29-1 with TRBJ1-2, with the D gene call left open. From a lookup of the germline V gene, CDR1 and CDR2 are SQVTM and ANQGSEA. The CDR3 measures 13 amino acids from cysteine to phenylalanine. Left in the record is the CDR3 DNA by itself, 39 bases read in frame from the first base. Between the V and J ends, shortened by 7 bases and 0 bases respectively, the junction contains 12 bases.